The rows below give T cell receptor beta chains drawn from one sample of a study of liver allograft versus peripheral blood T cells. MiXCR, applied by TCRdb to the reads, yields one record per CDR3 protein. This sample carries some 15,000 distinct CDR3 sequences, 22% of them seen once, and the ten largest clones take over 9.5%. These receptors were collected from a human patient who had a liver transplant. The T cells may partly be graft donor cells. Each CDR3 is given with its conserved first and last residue. The D gene is left open where the match is weak.

v_call d_call cdr3_aa
TRBV6-5 - CASSYRRGGQPQHF
TRBV29-1 - CSILAPQETQYF
TRBV7-2 TRBD2 CASSRTSGRIVGTDTQYF
TRBV15 - CATSRWGVDSYEQYF
TRBV29-1 TRBD1 CSVGKGQGTDTQYF
TRBV7-3 - CASSLNTVPGADTQYF
TRBV27 TRBD1 CASSPGTGWGSPLHF
TRBV24-1 - CATSDRYENTGELFF
TRBV7-2 TRBD1 CASSARQGLNTEAFF
TRBV6-1 - CASSEILGRNTEAFF
TRBV7-2 - CASSARVTDYSPLHF
TRBV30 - CAWSWGSTDTQYF
TRBV29-1 - CSVEGNHTGELFF
TRBV12-5 - CASSSSDTGELFF
TRBV5-4 TRBD1 CASSLRDRNGYTF
TRBV20-1 TRBD1 CSARGIQTGKNTEAFF
TRBV14 TRBD1 CASSSEAHDRGSGYEQYF
TRBV29-1 - CSVEWANPNTGELFF
TRBV27 - CASSYSRGLGNTIYF
TRBV29-1 TRBD1 CSVGRTGGPGELFF
TRBV29-1 TRBD1 CSARTGEETQYF
TRBV28 TRBD2 CASSLVAGGPYEQYF
TRBV19 - CASQDVPEQPQHF
TRBV19 - CASASGGAEAYEQYF
TRBV28 - CASGLPTTEAFF
TRBV24-1 TRBD2 CATSDAFGAAGVRPDTQYF
TRBV10-3 - CAIRGTSRDYNEQFF
TRBV5-6 - CASSSAGGRLYEQYF
TRBV10-3 TRBD2 CAIARRGGQNEQFF
TRBV9 TRBD1 CASSPGQGRYEKLFF
TRBV10-3 - CAISTDSLNTGELFF
TRBV19 TRBD1 CASTPTGDLNSPLHF